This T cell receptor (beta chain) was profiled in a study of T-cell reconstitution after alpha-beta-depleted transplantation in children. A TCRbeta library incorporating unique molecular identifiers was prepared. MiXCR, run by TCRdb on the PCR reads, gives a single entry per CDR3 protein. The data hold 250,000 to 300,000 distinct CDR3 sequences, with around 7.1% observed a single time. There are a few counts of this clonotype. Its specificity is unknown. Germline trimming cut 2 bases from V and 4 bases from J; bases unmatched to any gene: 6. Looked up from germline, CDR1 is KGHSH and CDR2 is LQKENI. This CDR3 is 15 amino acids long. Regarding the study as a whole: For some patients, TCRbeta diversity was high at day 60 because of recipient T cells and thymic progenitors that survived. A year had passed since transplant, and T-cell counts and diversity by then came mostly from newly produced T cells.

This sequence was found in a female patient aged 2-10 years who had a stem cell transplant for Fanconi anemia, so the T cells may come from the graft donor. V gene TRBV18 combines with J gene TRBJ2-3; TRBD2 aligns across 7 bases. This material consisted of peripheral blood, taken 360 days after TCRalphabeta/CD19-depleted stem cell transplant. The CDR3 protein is CASSPKRGIPDTQYF. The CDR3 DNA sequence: TGTGCCAGCTCACCAAAGCGGGGTATTCCAGATACGCAGTATTTT.